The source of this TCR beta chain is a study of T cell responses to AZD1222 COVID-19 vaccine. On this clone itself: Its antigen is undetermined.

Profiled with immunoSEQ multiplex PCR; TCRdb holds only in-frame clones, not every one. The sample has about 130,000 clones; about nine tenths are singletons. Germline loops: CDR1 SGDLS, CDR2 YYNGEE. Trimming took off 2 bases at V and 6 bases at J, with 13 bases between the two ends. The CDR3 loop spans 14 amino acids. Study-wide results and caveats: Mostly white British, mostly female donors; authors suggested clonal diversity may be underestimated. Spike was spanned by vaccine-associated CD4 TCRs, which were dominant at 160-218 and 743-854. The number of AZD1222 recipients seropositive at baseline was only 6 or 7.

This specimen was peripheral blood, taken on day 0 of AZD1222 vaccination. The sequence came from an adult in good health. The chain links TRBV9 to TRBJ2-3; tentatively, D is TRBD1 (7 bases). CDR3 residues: CASSVAPGGDTQYF. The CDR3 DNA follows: TGTGCCAGCAGCGTGGCCCCAGGGGGGGATACGCAGTATTTT.